This TCR beta chain was recorded in a study of neoadjuvant anti-PD-1 for oral cavity cancer. Per germline, CDR1 SGHRS and CDR2 YFSETQ. V was shortened by 4 bases and J by 4 bases, with 9 bases between the two germline ends. The CDR3 loop spans 12 amino acids. The method was immunoSEQ multiplex PCR; TCRdb's version includes in-frame clones alone and lacks a portion of them. The table shows roughly 13,000 clones, with around two thirds occurring only once. This clone was observed a handful of times. What it binds is not known. Blood cells were analyzed directly, without culture or expansion. Broader study findings: Pretreatment Treg/Th17 ratio correlated inversely with post-treatment tumor clonality.

The chain has TRBV5-1 and TRBJ2-7; weak D call: TRBD2 (6 bases). The source was PBMCs, collected before nivolumab (anti-PD-1) treatment. The sequence was collected from a person between 40 and 80 years old with oral cavity squamous cell carcinoma. CDR3 protein: CASSPGGYEQYF. CDR3 DNA: TGCGCCAGCAGCCCCGGGGGATACGAGCAGTACTTC.